Sequencing of this TCR beta chain was carried out in a study of cytomegalovirus exposure and HLA in healthy donors. General observations from the study: Cytomegalovirus association was listed for approximately 150 TCR beta chains. First-cohort TCR clusters tended to co-occur in the 90 to 150 validation repertoires, a later analysis found. Under in vitro conditions, three CMV-associated chains were confirmed as specific for CMV antigens. The dataset shows that most TCR sequences were rare, while some public TCRs occurred in many donors.

This clone appeared a single time. Antigen unknown. The V end lost 4 bases, the J end lost 3 bases, and 14 bases lay between the germline ends. The CDR3 length is 14 residues. In germline, CDR1 is SGHNT, CDR2 YYREEE (reference sequence). The repertoire was sequenced with immunoSEQ multiplex PCR; TCRdb's copy has only in-frame clones and lacks some. The repertoire holds about 130,000 clones, 89% seen once, with approximately 1% in the top ten. The receptor was derived from a woman aged 18-35 years in good health and CMV-seronegative. The gene calls are TRBV5-4 and TRBJ2-7, with TRBD1 as a possible D gene (5 bases). Source material: PBMCs. The CDR3 nucleotides are TGTGCCAGCAGCCCAGGACACTCAGACTACGAGCAGTACTTC. Protein: CASSPGHSDYEQYF. Together with reference TRBV5-4 and TRBJ2-7, the CDR3 gives the full variable domain: ETGVTQSPTHLIKTRGQQVTLRCSSQSGHNTVSWYQQALGQGPQFIFQYYREEENGRGNFPPRFSGLQFPNYSSELNVNALELDDSALYLCASSPGHSDYEQYFGPGTRLTVT.